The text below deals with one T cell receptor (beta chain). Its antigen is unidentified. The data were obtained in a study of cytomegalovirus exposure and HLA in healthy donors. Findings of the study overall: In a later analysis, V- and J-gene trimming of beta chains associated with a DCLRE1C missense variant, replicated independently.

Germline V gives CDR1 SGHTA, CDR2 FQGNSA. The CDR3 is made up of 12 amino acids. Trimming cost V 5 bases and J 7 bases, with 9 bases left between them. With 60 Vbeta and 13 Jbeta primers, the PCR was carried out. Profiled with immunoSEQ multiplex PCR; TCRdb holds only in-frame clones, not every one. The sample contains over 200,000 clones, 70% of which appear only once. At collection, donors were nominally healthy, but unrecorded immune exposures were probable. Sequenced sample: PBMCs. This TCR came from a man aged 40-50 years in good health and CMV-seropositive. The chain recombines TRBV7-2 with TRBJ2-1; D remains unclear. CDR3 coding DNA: TGTGCCAGCAGCCCTCAGAGGAATGAGCAGTTCTTC. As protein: CASSPQRNEQFF.